Only one count was recorded for the clone carrying this T cell receptor (beta chain). Its antigen is still unknown. Using immunoSEQ multiplex PCR, the repertoire was profiled, and TCRdb retains in-frame clones only, with some absent. The sample consists of 55,000 to 80,000 clones, approximately 62% of them appearing once. The V gene's germline CDR1 is MDHEN and CDR2 SYDVKM. This CDR3 has 13 amino acids. J gave up 5 bases and V 8 bases, and 5 bases lay outside the gene matches. This entry belongs to a study of cytotoxic CD8 clonotypes in ibrutinib-treated CLL. The wider study: Average yields of 255,043 productive templates and approximately 94,000 productive rearrangements characterized the samples. Regarding the study as a whole: Public clonotypes proved infrequent, and on treatment they shrank or remained steady. There were differences in sampling times between sustained-remission and progressing patients.

This chain joins TRBV28 and TRBJ2-7; TRBD1 matches at 11 bases. The clonotype was recovered from a human donor with chronic lymphocytic leukemia. Sequencing used PBMCs, obtained after 12 months of ibrutinib treatment. CDR3 region: CASQDRGRHEQYF. The CDR3 DNA follows: TGTGCCAGCCAGGACAGGGGGCGTCACGAGCAGTACTTC.